The rows below give T cell receptor beta chains drawn from one sample of a study of response to subunit inactivated influenza vaccine. TCRdb redid the calling of the RT-PCR reads with MiXCR, one entry per CDR3 protein. The sample lists around 480,000 distinct CDR3 sequences; approximately 15% were seen once. The sequences come from CD4+ T cells sorted from PBMCs, collected around 25 months after vaccination. The receptors were gathered from a man aged 50-75 years who received an inactivated influenza vaccine. CDR3s include the opening cysteine and the closing phenylalanine or tryptophan. The D gene is left open where the match is weak. Part of the rows lack a size; the others show once, few, many or a class for expanded clones.

j_call d_call v_call clone_size cdr3_aa cdr3_nt
TRBJ2-7 . TRBV10-3 few CAITEGRGAYEQYF TGTGCCATCACCGAGGGGAGGGGGGCCTACGAGCAGTACTTC
TRBJ2-1 TRBD2 TRBV29-1 few CSVARTSRGNEQFF TGCAGCGTGGCGAGGACTAGCCGGGGTAATGAGCAGTTCTTC
TRBJ1-5 . TRBV5-5 few CASSLVQGRNQPQHF TGTGCCAGCAGCTTGGTCCAGGGACGCAATCAGCCCCAGCATTTT
TRBJ2-2 . TRBV12-3/TRBV12-4 . CASSFVQGNTGELFF TGTGCCAGCAGTTTTGTACAGGGGAACACCGGGGAGCTGTTTTTT
TRBJ2-5 TRBD1 TRBV27 . CASRRQGAKTVETQYF TGTGCCAGCAGGAGACAGGGGGCAAAGACTGTCGAGACCCAGTACTTC
TRBJ2-3 TRBD2 TRBV7-3 . CASSTRDYPQYF TGTGCCAGCAGCACTAGGGACTACCCGCAGTATTTT
TRBJ1-1 TRBD1 TRBV7-2 few CASSFTTSDRAAFF TGTGCCAGCAGCTTCACTACCTCGGACAGGGCGGCTTTCTTT
TRBJ2-3 . TRBV7-2 few CASSPQGGLGDTQYF TGTGCCAGCAGCCCCCAGGGGGGCTTGGGGGATACGCAGTATTTT
TRBJ2-1 . TRBV5-1 many CASSLATGAGYNEQFF TGCGCCAGCAGCTTGGCGACGGGAGCTGGGTACAATGAGCAGTTCTTC
TRBJ1-4 . TRBV14 once CASSQDPDIGWANEKLFF TGTGCCAGCAGCCAAGATCCGGATATCGGATGGGCTAATGAAAAACTGTTTTTT
TRBJ2-7 . TRBV9 . CASSVGVSDEQYF TGTGCCAGCAGCGTTGGTGTGTCTGACGAGCAGTACTTC
TRBJ2-5 TRBD2 TRBV7-2 . CASSRTSGGKTQYF TGTGCCAGCAGCCGAACTAGCGGGGGAAAGACCCAGTACTTC
TRBJ2-1 . TRBV6-2/TRBV6-3 . CASSYVSRSYNEQFF TGTGCCAGCAGTTACGTCTCTCGCTCCTACAATGAGCAGTTCTTC
TRBJ1-6 . TRBV5-4 few CASSTYFQGSSYNSPLHF TGTGCCAGCAGCACATATTTCCAGGGGAGCTCCTATAATTCACCCCTCCACTTT
TRBJ1-2 TRBD1 TRBV7-2 few CASSADTGQLAYGYTF TGTGCCAGCAGCGCAGATACGGGACAGCTGGCCTATGGCTACACCTTC
TRBJ2-3 . TRBV29-1 many CSGDSNTDTQYF TGCAGCGGCGACAGTAACACAGATACGCAGTATTTT